This passage covers 14 T cell receptor beta chains from one sample sequenced in a study of control samples from healthy donors and cancer patients (dated by TCRdb to about 2020). Libraries were prepared through the immunoSEQ multiplex PCR assay. TCRdb mirrors the immuneACCESS table, restricted to in-frame sequences. Some clones are absent from its copies; in checked studies, under half trace to an unresolved V gene, and the reason for the others is unknown. For this sample there are 75,000 to 95,000 clones; 90% appear just once. The top ten clonotypes cover less than 4.5% of the sample. Sequencing was done on a sample of blood. The receptors stem from a woman aged 18-29 years in good health.

The rearrangement uses TRBV18 and TRBJ1-5; D remains ambiguous. Deletions cut 2 bases from V and 4 bases from J, with 6 bases between. The CDR3 extends over 13 amino acids. In germline, CDR1 is KGHSH, CDR2 LQKENI. CDR3 nucleotides: TGTGCCAGCTCACCAGGGAAAAATCAGCCCCAGCATTTT. This gives the protein CASSPGKNQPQHF.

The chain employs TRBV6-5 and TRBJ1-3, with TRBD1 as a possible D gene (5 bases). The germline gives CDR1 MNHEY, CDR2 SVGAGI. This CDR3 has 14 amino acids. With 6 bases removed from V and 2 bases from J, the gap between germline ends came to 11 bases. CDR3 nucleotides: TGTGCCAGCAGAGACAGTTTTGCTGGAAACACCATATATTTT. It yields the protein CASRDSFAGNTIYF.

The gene calls are TRBV2 and TRBJ1-5, with a weak D call TRBD1 (6 bases). The CDR3 is 13 residues long. The V end was cut by 5 bases, the J end by 8 bases, with 13 bases between. Germline lookup yields CDR1 SNHLY and CDR2 FYNNEI. The CDR3, as DNA: TGTGCCAGCAGTACAGGGCCTATTGAGCCCCAGCATTTT. It codes for CASSTGPIEPQHF. The full variable domain, its missing parts supplied by reference TRBV2 and TRBJ1-5, is EPEVTQTPSHQVTQMGQEVILRCVPISNHLYFYWYRQILGQKVEFLVSFYNNEISEKSEIFDDQFSVERPDGSNFTLKIRSTKLEDSAMYFCASSTGPIEPQHFGDGTRLSIL.

J is TRBJ1-1 and V is TRBV18; D unclear. Trimming took 3 bases from V and 4 from J, leaving 15 bases between them. Germline loops: CDR1 KGHSH, CDR2 LQKENI. The CDR3 is made up of 15 amino acids. This CDR3 reads CASSPFPNRGTEAFF. The CDR3 DNA reads TGTGCCAGCTCACCCTTCCCGAACCGGGGCACTGAAGCTTTCTTT.

The chain combines TRBV2 with TRBJ2-1; 13 bases are a match to TRBD2. Germline CDR1 is SNHLY and CDR2 is FYNNEI. The CDR3 extends over 17 amino acids. V was pared by 5 bases and J by 4 bases, with 8 bases of the junction left unmatched. CDR3 region: CASSLTSGGSNYNEQFF. The CDR3 region has the DNA TGTGCCAGCAGTTTGACTAGCGGGGGGTCAAATTACAATGAGCAGTTCTTC. The full variable domain, with the rest looked up from reference TRBV2 and TRBJ2-1, is EPEVTQTPSHQVTQMGQEVILRCVPISNHLYFYWYRQILGQKVEFLVSFYNNEISEKSEIFDDQFSVERPDGSNFTLKIRSTKLEDSAMYFCASSLTSGGSNYNEQFFGPGTRLTVL.

This clone was seen a single time. The V gene is TRBV18, the J gene TRBJ1-5; D not resolved. Per the germline V gene, CDR1 is KGHSH and CDR2 is LQKENI. V was shortened by 2 bases and J by 9 bases, with 11 bases between the two germline ends. The CDR3 runs 13 residues. The CDR3 spells CASSPGRVRPQHF. The CDR3 DNA sequence: TGTGCCAGCTCACCAGGAAGGGTTCGGCCCCAGCATTTT.

The rearrangement uses TRBV5-1 and TRBJ1-1; unclear D gene. This CDR3 region has 15 residues. Germline V gives CDR1 SGHRS, CDR2 YFSETQ. Trimming took off 0 bases at V and 0 bases at J, with 9 bases between the two ends. In nucleotides, the CDR3 is TGCGCCAGCAGCTTGGAGGACTTAATGAACACTGAAGCTTTCTTT. This codes for CASSLEDLMNTEAFF.

This chain joins TRBV9 and TRBJ2-1, with D hard to call. Trimming stripped 0 bases from V and 6 bases from J, with 4 bases between. Germline assignment: CDR1 SGDLS and CDR2 YYNGEE. CDR3 size: 12 residues. The CDR3 region has the DNA TGTGCCAGCAGCGTAGGTGCCAATGAGCAGTTCTTC. Translating gives CASSVGANEQFF.

Written as DNA, the CDR3 is TGCGCCAGCAGCTCGGTAGCGGGGAGCTCCTACAATGAGCAGTTCTTC. Its protein is CASSSVAGSSYNEQFF. J is TRBJ2-1 and V is TRBV5-1; the match to TRBD2 covers 8 bases. V lost 3 bases, J lost 0 bases, and 5 bases stayed unmatched. Germline loops: CDR1 SGHRS, CDR2 YFSETQ. The CDR3 spans 16 residues. The entire variable domain, with the rest obtained from reference TRBV5-1 and TRBJ2-1, is as follows: KAGVTQTPRYLIKTRGQQVTLSCSPISGHRSVSWYQQTPGQGLQFLFEYFSETQRNKGNFPGRFSGRQFSNSRSEMNVSTLELGDSALYLCASSSVAGSSYNEQFFGPGTRLTVL.

This chain connects TRBV7-9 to TRBJ2-2; either TRBD1 or TRBD2 may supply D (6 bases each). Looked up from germline, CDR1 is SEHNR and CDR2 is FQNEAQ (reference sequence). Trimming left V 5 bases short and J 3 bases short, with 22 bases between. The CDR3 has 18 amino acids. The CDR3 DNA reads as TGTGCCAGCAGCAAAACAAGGGGGGTGTTGGCCGACACCGGGGAGCTGTTTTTT. It is translated as CASSKTRGVLADTGELFF.

The chain couples TRBV15 to TRBJ1-4; D not certain. Germline V gene sequence: CDR1 LNHNV, CDR2 YYDKDF (reference sequence). The CDR3 totals 15 residues. Trimming removed 3 bases from V and 4 bases from J, with 12 bases in between. The CDR3 DNA follows: TGTGCCACCAGCAGCCTTATACGGGATAATGAAAAACTGTTTTTT. Its translation: CATSSLIRDNEKLFF. Complete variable domain (other parts from reference TRBV15 and TRBJ1-4): DAMVIQNPRYQVTQFGKPVTLSCSQTLNHNVMYWYQQKSSQAPKLLFHYYDKDFNNEADTPDNFQSRRPNTSFCFLDIRSPGLGDTAMYLCATSSLIRDNEKLFFGSGTQLSVL.

The chain joins TRBV21-1 to TRBJ2-2. TRBV21-1 is described as a pseudogene. The length of the CDR3 is 16 residues. CDR3 sequence (DNA): TGTGCCAGCAGCAAAGACGTGGGCCCTAGGACCGGGGAGCTGTTTTTT. It translates to CASSKDVGPRTGELFF.

The gene calls are TRBV4-1 and TRBJ2-7, with TRBD2 matching 8 bases. The CDR3 is 16 amino acids. Germline V gene sequence: CDR1 MGHRA, CDR2 YSYEKL. Trimming at V came to 4 bases and at J to 0 bases, leaving 8 bases not matched to a gene. The CDR3 DNA reads TGCGCCAGCAGCCGAATAGCGGGGCAAAGCTCCTACGAGCAGTACTTC. It codes for CASSRIAGQSSYEQYF.

V and J are TRBV7-2 and TRBJ1-1, with 8 bases aligning to TRBD1. This CDR3 is built from 15 residues. Unmatched junction bases numbered 5, after V lost 1 base and J lost 4 bases. The V gene's germline CDR1 is SGHTA and CDR2 FQGNSA. In nucleotides, the CDR3 is TGTGCCAGCAGCTTAGAGACAGGGGCTCCCACTGAAGCTTTCTTT. It is translated as CASSLETGAPTEAFF.